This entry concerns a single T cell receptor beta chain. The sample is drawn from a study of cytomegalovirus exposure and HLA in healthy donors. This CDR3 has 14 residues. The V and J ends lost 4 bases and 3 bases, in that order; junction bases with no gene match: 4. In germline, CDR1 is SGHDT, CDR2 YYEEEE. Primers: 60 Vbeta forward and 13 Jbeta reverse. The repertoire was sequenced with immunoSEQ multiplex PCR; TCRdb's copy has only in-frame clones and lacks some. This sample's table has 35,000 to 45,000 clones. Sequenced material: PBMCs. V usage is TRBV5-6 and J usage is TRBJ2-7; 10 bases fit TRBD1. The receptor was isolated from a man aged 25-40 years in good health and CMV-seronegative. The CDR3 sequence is CASSGTGVRYEQYF. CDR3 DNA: TGTGCCAGCAGCGGGACAGGGGTCCGCTACGAGCAGTACTTC. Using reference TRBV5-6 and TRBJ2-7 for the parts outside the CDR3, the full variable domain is DAGVTQSPTHLIKTRGQQVTLRCSPKSGHDTVSWYQQALGQGPQFIFQYYEEEERQRGNFPDRFSGHQFPNYSSELNVNALLLGDSALYLCASSGTGVRYEQYFGPGTRLTVT.